The clone carrying this T cell receptor beta chain was seen once. Its antigen is as yet unknown. This entry is derived from a study of immune evolution from preneoplasia to lung adenocarcinoma. Study information: HLA loss of heterozygosity: around 6.5% AIS, less than 18% MIA, about 30% ADC, none AAH.

Overall study findings and caveats: Later-stage lesions seemingly showed higher T cell density and diversity than normal lung. Top clone frequencies peaked in normal lung, apparently declining through invasive adenocarcinoma.

This table comes from immunoSEQ multiplex PCR, and its TCRdb copy is limited to in-frame clones, with some not included. The sample has 1,500 to 2,000 clones, approximately 70% seen once. Macro-dissection enriched premalignant or tumor cells before nucleic acid extraction. Germline-derived CDR1 and CDR2 are MDHEN and SYDVKM. Trimming left V 5 bases short and J 0 bases short, with 8 bases between. This CDR3 spans 14 amino acids. This chain links TRBV28 with TRBJ1-5; perhaps TRBD1 as D (5 bases). The source is a person between 60 and 79 years old with lung adenocarcinoma. The sequenced material came from FFPE minimally invasive lung adenocarcinoma tissue. In DNA, the CDR3 is TGTGCCAGCAGTCGGGGGATTAGCAATCAGCCCCAGCATTTT. Its translation: CASSRGISNQPQHF.